A single sample is the source of the 23 T cell receptor beta chains below, sequenced in a study of T cells after yellow fever vaccination. One entry per CDR3 protein results from TCRdb running MiXCR on the 5' RACE reads. The sample records about 150,000 distinct CDR3 sequences, roughly 6.7% being singletons. Sequences were derived from CD4+ T cells sorted from PBMCs, sampled 10 days after the yellow fever booster vaccination. All receptors derive from a man aged 25-45 years who received the YFV17D yellow fever vaccine.

This clonotype has ten or more counts. This chain uses TRBV4-3 with TRBJ1-1; 9 bases match TRBD1. CDR1 is LGHNA, CDR2 YSLEER, per germline. This CDR3 has 12 residues. V trimming: 5 bases; J trimming: 10 bases; junction bases outside the gene matches: 5. The CDR3 spells CASSWGQGGAFF. CDR3 in DNA: TGCGCCAGCAGCTGGGGACAGGGAGGAGCTTTCTTT.

This clonotype was seen only a few times. V and J are TRBV28 and TRBJ1-2, with 7 nucleotides matching TRBD1. V lost 5 bases, J lost 2 bases, and 5 bases stayed unmatched. The CDR3 extends over 14 amino acids. Germline V gene sequence: CDR1 MDHEN, CDR2 SYDVKM. Here the CDR3 reads CASSRQGINYGYTF. The CDR3 nucleotides read TGTGCCAGCAGTCGACAGGGTATCAACTATGGCTACACCTTC.

The sample holds many counts of this clonotype. Written as DNA, the CDR3 is TGTGCCAGCACGTCAGGGGACATTCAGTACTTC. Its protein product is CASTSGDIQYF. The chain carries TRBV28 and TRBJ2-4, with TRBD1 as a possible D gene (6 bases). Germline values: CDR1 MDHEN, CDR2 SYDVKM. Trimming took off 7 bases at V and 8 bases at J, with 9 bases between the two ends. The CDR3 totals 11 residues.

This clonotype was counted ten times or more. The chain has TRBV28 and TRBJ2-1, with a possible D match to TRBD2 (6 bases). The CDR3 sequence is 14 residues long. V was clipped by 1 base and J by 5 bases, with 9 bases between them. CDR1 MDHEN and CDR2 SYDVKM come from the germline V gene. CDR3 protein: CASSLSGGNNEQFF. The CDR3 region has the DNA TGTGCCAGCAGTTTATCCGGGGGTAACAATGAGCAGTTCTTC.

This clonotype was observed many times. The CDR3 region is CSARGPGTGTEKLFF. The CDR3 DNA reads TGCAGTGCTAGGGGACCCGGGACAGGAACAGAAAAACTGTTTTTT. The chain couples TRBV20-1 to TRBJ1-4; TRBD1 matches 8 bases. The CDR3 covers 15 residues. The J segment lost 8 bases and the V segment lost 3 bases, leaving 11 bases of the junction unmatched. Germline CDR1 is DFQATT and CDR2 is SNEGSKA (reference sequence).

This clonotype has ten or more counts. CDR3 DNA: TGCAGTTCAAACCACCTAGCGGGAGGGCCGGCAGATACGCAGTATTTT. This encodes CSSNHLAGGPADTQYF. The gene calls are TRBV20-1 and TRBJ2-3, with 12 nucleotides matching TRBD2. Per germline, CDR1 DFQATT and CDR2 SNEGSKA (reference sequence). V lost 8 bases and J lost 4; bases outside the gene matches: 13. This CDR3 is 16 amino acids long.

In regard to this clonotype: Given a much more abundant clone one base away, this may be a read error. V usage is TRBV19 and J usage is TRBJ2-5, with 7 bases aligning to TRBD1. V gave up 5 bases and J gave up 9 bases; unmatched junction bases: 15. Germline-derived CDR1 and CDR2 are LNHDA and SQIVND (reference sequence). The CDR3 contains 15 residues. CDR3 DNA: TGTGCCAGTAGTCTCTCGGGACAGTTTCTTGAGGCCCAGTACTTC. Its protein product is CASSLSGQFLEAQYF.

This clonotype was detected many times. The chain recombines TRBV7-9 with TRBJ1-4; D call uncertain. The V end was cut by 7 bases, the J end by 0 bases, with 9 bases between. CDR1 and CDR2 (germline): SEHNR, FQNEAQ (reference sequence). The CDR3 has 14 amino acids. CDR3 region: CASTNPATNEKLFF. The CDR3 nucleotides are TGTGCCAGCACCAACCCTGCAACTAATGAAAAACTGTTTTTT.

Many counts were recorded for this clonotype. The chain combines TRBV18 with TRBJ2-3; D is undetermined. Trimming took 1 base from V and 10 from J, leaving 12 bases between them. CDR3 length equals 13 residues. CDR1 is KGHSH, CDR2 LQKENI, per germline. CDR3 sequence reads: CASSPQRPDPQYF. The CDR3 DNA sequence: TGTGCCAGCTCACCACAGCGACCGGACCCGCAGTATTTT. The full variable domain, completed using reference TRBV18 and TRBJ2-3, is NAGVMQNPRHLVRRRGQEARLRCSPMKGHSHVYWYRQLPEEGLKFMVYLQKENIIDESGMPKERFSAEFPKEGPSILRIQQVVRGDSAAYFCASSPQRPDPQYFGPGTRLTVL.

This clonotype was seen at least ten times. The chain recombines TRBV10-3 with TRBJ2-2, with D unclear. The CDR3 extends over 12 amino acids. Germline values: CDR1 ENHRY, CDR2 SYGVKD. Trimming took 2 bases from V and 6 from J, leaving 4 bases between them. CDR3 residues: CAISEMSGELFF. Written as DNA, the CDR3 is TGTGCCATCAGTGAGATGTCCGGGGAGCTGTTTTTT.

This clonotype was detected ten times or more. This chain joins TRBV12-3 or TRBV12-4 and TRBJ1-1; TRBD1 agrees at 8 bases. V gave up 3 bases and J gave up 4 bases; unmatched junction bases: 1. This CDR3 has 13 amino acids. The CDR3 loop is CASSLDRATEAFF. The CDR3 region has the DNA TGTGCCAGCAGTTTGGACAGGGCCACTGAAGCTTTCTTT.

This clonotype was recorded many times. The V call is TRBV6-2 or TRBV6-3, the J call TRBJ2-7; the match to TRBD1 covers 7 bases. The CDR3 sequence is 16 residues long. The germline V gene encodes CDR1 MNHEY and CDR2 SVGEGT. The V segment lost 6 bases and the J segment 2 bases; nucleotides outside the gene matches: 13. The DNA for the CDR3 is TGTGCCAGCAGCCTACGATCTGGACAGGTGGCCTACGAGCAGTACTTC. Translating gives CASSLRSGQVAYEQYF.

Many counts were recorded for this clonotype. The chain uses TRBV12-3 or TRBV12-4 and TRBJ2-5, with 7 bases identical to TRBD2. This CDR3 spans 13 amino acids. V was pared by 4 bases and J by 5 bases, with 4 bases of the junction left unmatched. DNA of the CDR3: TGTGCCAGCAGTTCTAGGGAGGGGGAGACCCAGTACTTC. Protein product: CASSSREGETQYF.

The V call is TRBV19, the J call TRBJ2-1; maybe TRBD2 (6 bases). V lost 4 bases, J lost 0 bases, and 22 bases lay in between. The CDR3 runs to 19 residues. In germline, CDR1 is LNHDA, CDR2 SQIVND (reference sequence). CDR3 sequence: CASSNPTGGSGHSYNEQFF. As DNA, the CDR3 is TGTGCCAGTAGTAACCCCACTGGTGGAAGCGGGCACTCCTACAATGAGCAGTTCTTC.

This clonotype was detected many times. This chain joins TRBV5-1 and TRBJ1-1; maybe TRBD1 (6 bases). The CDR3 covers 18 residues. V dropped 2 bases and J dropped 4 bases, with 24 bases sitting between them. CDR1 and CDR2 (germline): SGHRS, YFSETQ. DNA of the CDR3: TGCGCCAGCAGCTTATCTCTCGGGGGGGGCAGTGAGGGCACTGAAGCTTTCTTT. Encoded protein: CASSLSLGGGSEGTEAFF. Full variable domain (remainder filled in from reference TRBV5-1 and TRBJ1-1): KAGVTQTPRYLIKTRGQQVTLSCSPISGHRSVSWYQQTPGQGLQFLFEYFSETQRNKGNFPGRFSGRQFSNSRSEMNVSTLELGDSALYLCASSLSLGGGSEGTEAFFGQGTRLTVV.

The chain couples TRBV6-5 to TRBJ2-7; D gene uncertain. This CDR3 region has 14 residues. V lost 5 bases and J 2 bases, leaving 13 bases between the germline ends. Looked up from germline, CDR1 is MNHEY and CDR2 is SVGAGI. CDR3 in DNA: TGTGCCAGCAGTCTCGAGAGAACCCCCTACGAGCAGTACTTC. Translation gives CASSLERTPYEQYF.

This clonotype was found many times. The J gene is TRBJ1-1, the V gene TRBV20-1, with D unclear. V was clipped by 5 bases and J by 1 base, with 5 bases between them. This CDR3 contains 11 residues. Germline V gene lookup returns CDR1 DFQATT and CDR2 SNEGSKA (reference sequence). The CDR3 DNA reads as TGCAGTGCTCGGGGGAACACTGAAGCTTTCTTT. Translated, it gives CSARGNTEAFF.

This clonotype occurred many times. The rearrangement links TRBV20-1 to TRBJ2-1; maybe TRBD1 (6 bases). The CDR3 length is 12 residues. CDR1 and CDR2 (germline): DFQATT, SNEGSKA (reference sequence). V lost 6 bases to trimming and J lost 8 bases, with 14 bases between them. CDR3 in amino acids: CSATETGYEQFF. For the CDR3, the DNA is TGCAGTGCAACGGAAACAGGGTATGAGCAGTTCTTC.

This clonotype was seen at least ten times. The chain couples TRBV7-6 to TRBJ2-2; D is possibly TRBD2 (6 bases). Germline V CDR1 and CDR2: SGHVS, FNYEAQ. Trimming cost V 2 bases and J 5 bases, with 15 bases left between them. The CDR3 loop spans 16 amino acids. For the CDR3, the DNA is TGTGCCAGCAGCTTATTATCGGGAGCATTGACCGGGGAGCTGTTTTTT. Encoded protein: CASSLLSGALTGELFF.

The sample holds many counts of this clonotype. J is TRBJ2-7 and V is TRBV20-1, with D possibly matching TRBD2 (5 bases). Per the germline V gene, CDR1 is DFQATT and CDR2 is SNEGSKA (reference sequence). V was trimmed by 0 bases and J by 6 bases, leaving 18 bases between them. CDR3 length: 15 residues. In DNA form, the CDR3 reads TGCAGTGCTAGAGATGTCCTGGCGAGTGGGAGCGAGCAGTACTTC. Translated: CSARDVLASGSEQYF.

This clonotype occurred many times. The CDR3 here is CASSQRTSGNKNEQFF. The CDR3 bases are TGCGCCAGCAGCCAAAGGACTAGCGGGAATAAGAATGAGCAGTTCTTC. The rearrangement links TRBV4-3 to TRBJ2-1; 12 bases align to TRBD2. Germline CDR1 and CDR2: LGHNA and YSLEER. The CDR3 covers 16 residues. The ends lost 2 bases at V and 7 bases at J; junction bases unmatched: 6.

The sample holds a few counts of this clonotype. The chain couples TRBV2 to TRBJ2-2, with no clear D. Looked up from germline, CDR1 is SNHLY and CDR2 is FYNNEI. V was pared by 8 bases and J by 1 base, with 11 bases between. The CDR3 runs to 14 residues. The CDR3 sequence is CASFFRMNTGELFF. As DNA, the CDR3 is TGTGCCAGCTTTTTTAGGATGAACACCGGGGAGCTGTTTTTT.

This clonotype showed up many times. The V call is TRBV18, the J call TRBJ2-7; TRBD1 aligns across 7 bases. The J segment lost 6 bases and the V segment lost 1 base, leaving 9 bases of the junction unmatched. Looked up from germline, CDR1 is KGHSH and CDR2 is LQKENI. The length of the CDR3 is 15 residues. CDR3 residues: CASSPLGTDVGEQYF. CDR3 nucleotides: TGTGCCAGCTCACCACTAGGGACAGACGTTGGCGAGCAGTACTTC. The full variable domain, with the rest looked up from reference TRBV18 and TRBJ2-7, is NAGVMQNPRHLVRRRGQEARLRCSPMKGHSHVYWYRQLPEEGLKFMVYLQKENIIDESGMPKERFSAEFPKEGPSILRIQQVVRGDSAAYFCASSPLGTDVGEQYFGPGTRLTVT.